These T cell receptor beta chains were read from a single sample in a study of cytomegalovirus exposure and HLA in healthy donors. The data were produced by immunoSEQ multiplex PCR, yet TCRdb's version contains in-frame clones alone and is incomplete. Here the sample spans more than 80,000 clones, roughly 61% being singletons. Specimen: PBMCs. The receptors here all came from a woman between 35 and 50 years old in good health and CMV-seropositive. The CDR3 runs from the conserved cysteine through the conserved F or W. The D gene is left open where the match is weak. Some rows have no size entry. The others give once, few or many, or a class for an expanded clone.

V	D	J	size	CDR3	DNA
TRBV11-1	TRBD1	TRBJ2-3	.	CASSLARGQGVGDTQYF	TGTGCCAGCAGCTTAGCGAGAGGACAGGGGGTAGGAGATACGCAGTATTTT
TRBV21-1	.	TRBJ2-1	.	CASSKALEEETYNEQFF	TGTGCCAGCAGCAAAGCGCTTGAGGAGGAAACCTACAATGAGCAGTTCTTC
TRBV2	TRBD2	TRBJ2-1	few	CASIGGLAGNEQFF	TGTGCCAGCATCGGGGGACTAGCGGGCAATGAGCAGTTCTTC
TRBV11-2	TRBD2	TRBJ2-3	.	CASSSSGFSTDTQYF	TGTGCCAGCAGCTCTAGCGGGTTTAGCACAGATACGCAGTATTTT
TRBV7-9	TRBD1	TRBJ2-1	.	CASQGQANNEQFF	TGTGCCAGCCAGGGACAGGCCAACAATGAGCAGTTCTTC
TRBV27	TRBD2	TRBJ2-7	.	CASRGTSGSPGYYEQYF	TGTGCCAGCAGGGGGACTAGCGGGAGCCCCGGTTACTACGAGCAGTACTTC
TRBV6-1	.	TRBJ2-2	.	CASSSSGNTGELFF	TGTGCCAGCAGCTCCAGCGGAAACACCGGGGAGCTGTTTTTT
TRBV18	.	TRBJ1-5	once	CASSPPTGSNQPQHF	TGTGCCAGCTCACCACCGACGGGTAGCAATCAGCCCCAGCATTTT
TRBV11-2	TRBD2	TRBJ2-7	.	CASSSPGLASYEQYF	TGTGCCAGCAGCTCGCCGGGACTAGCGTCCTACGAGCAGTACTTC
TRBV7-2	.	TRBJ1-5	.	CASSRTYQPQHF	TGTGCCAGCAGCCGGACATACCAGCCCCAGCATTTT
TRBV5-4	TRBD2	TRBJ2-2	once	CASSLGTGTSGGHGELFF	TGTGCCAGCAGCTTGGGGACAGGGACTAGCGGCGGTCACGGGGAGCTGTTTTTT
TRBV7-8	TRBD1	TRBJ1-1	.	CASSLTGMAEAFF	TGTGCCAGCAGCTTGACAGGGATGGCTGAAGCTTTCTTT
TRBV18	TRBD1	TRBJ1-1	.	CASSPDRGGTEAFF	TGTGCCAGCTCACCCGACAGGGGGGGAACTGAAGCTTTCTTT
TRBV28	TRBD1	TRBJ1-2	.	CASSSPRTGESYTF	TGTGCCAGCAGTTCCCCTAGGACAGGGGAAAGCTACACCTTC
TRBV9	TRBD1	TRBJ2-7	.	CASSAHRGHEQYF	TGTGCCAGCAGCGCCCACAGGGGGCACGAGCAGTACTTC
TRBV5-6	.	TRBJ1-1	.	CASSLGVQGEAFF	TGTGCCAGCAGCTTGGGAGTACAGGGAGAAGCTTTCTTT
TRBV13	TRBD1	TRBJ2-7	.	CASKRQGPSYEQYF	TGTGCCAGTAAAAGACAGGGGCCCTCCTACGAGCAGTACTTC
TRBV5-1	TRBD1	TRBJ2-1	few	CASSLARYGTAYNEQFF	TGCGCCAGCAGCTTGGCCCGATACGGGACAGCCTACAATGAGCAGTTCTTC
TRBV18	TRBD2	TRBJ2-3	.	CASSHRTSGSFDTDTQYF	TGTGCCAGCTCACATAGGACTAGCGGGTCCTTTGACACAGATACGCAGTATTTT
TRBV28	.	TRBJ2-7	.	CASSLSQGRSYEQYF	TGTGCCAGCAGTTTATCACAGGGCCGGTCCTACGAGCAGTACTTC
TRBV30	.	TRBJ1-4	.	CAWSQAPGFTNEKLFF	TGTGCCTGGAGTCAGGCACCAGGGTTCACTAATGAAAAACTGTTTTTT
TRBV27	.	TRBJ2-1	.	CASSLSWAGNNEQFF	TGTGCCAGCAGTTTATCCTGGGCTGGCAACAATGAGCAGTTCTTC
TRBV2	TRBD2	TRBJ2-5	.	CASSPIASGETQYF	TGTGCCAGCAGCCCCATCGCTAGCGGGGAGACCCAGTACTTC
TRBV27	TRBD2	TRBJ2-7	.	CASSHEPFGLAGVYEQYF	TGTGCCAGCAGTCACGAACCCTTTGGCCTAGCGGGAGTCTACGAGCAGTACTTC
TRBV27	.	TRBJ2-5	.	CASSKAAGLETQYF	TGTGCCAGCAGTAAGGCCGCAGGGCTTGAGACCCAGTACTTC
TRBV4-2	.	TRBJ1-1	.	CASSPPAGGGTEAFF	TGTGCCAGCAGCCCCCCGGCAGGTGGAGGGACTGAAGCTTTCTTT
TRBV7-9	.	TRBJ2-5	few	CASSLGSGQETQYF	TGTGCCAGCAGCTTAGGCTCCGGGCAAGAGACCCAGTACTTC
TRBV2	.	TRBJ1-2	.	CASAGLDYGYTF	TGTGCCAGCGCAGGGCTTGACTATGGCTACACCTTC
TRBV7-2	.	TRBJ1-3	.	CASSSWSSGNTIYF	TGTGCCAGCAGCTCATGGAGCTCTGGAAACACCATATATTTT
TRBV15	TRBD2	TRBJ2-7	.	CATSRAGTSSYEQYF	TGTGCCACCAGCAGAGCCGGGACTAGCTCCTACGAGCAGTACTTC
TRBV19	.	TRBJ1-6	.	CASSIDLTGVSPLHF	TGTGCCAGTAGTATAGATTTGACAGGTGTTTCACCCCTCCACTTT
TRBV6-1	.	TRBJ2-2	.	CASSEALSTGELFF	TGTGCCAGCAGTGAAGCGCTCAGTACCGGGGAGCTGTTTTTT
TRBV30	.	TRBJ2-5	.	CAWSQGGAFLTQYF	TGTGCCTGGAGTCAGGGGGGTGCTTTTTTGACCCAGTACTTC
TRBV27	TRBD2	TRBJ2-7	.	CASSLSGLAQYEQYF	TGTGCCAGCAGTTTATCGGGACTAGCTCAATACGAGCAGTACTTC
TRBV29-1	.	TRBJ2-3	.	CSHTLREVRTDTQYF	TGCAGCCACACCCTTAGGGAGGTCCGGACAGATACGCAGTATTTT
TRBV18	TRBD1	TRBJ1-6	.	CASSPGQGAPLHF	TGTGCCAGCTCACCCGGACAGGGAGCACCCCTCCACTTT
TRBV28	TRBD1	TRBJ1-2	.	CASSPGQGTYGYTF	TGTGCCAGCAGTCCCGGACAGGGAACATATGGCTACACCTTC
TRBV7-2	TRBD1	TRBJ1-2	.	CASSPQAGTGGAGRGYTF	TGTGCCAGCAGCCCCCAAGCCGGGACAGGGGGCGCGGGGCGCGGCTACACCTTC
TRBV7-2	TRBD2	TRBJ2-1	.	CASSSLSGTSGYNEQFF	TGTGCCAGCAGCTCACTAAGCGGGACTAGCGGTTACAATGAGCAGTTCTTC
TRBV5-1	.	TRBJ1-3	few	CASSLSGPGNTIYF	TGCGCCAGCAGTCTCAGTGGTCCTGGAAACACCATATATTTT
TRBV7-6	.	TRBJ2-2	.	CASSLSGPNTGELFF	TGTGCCAGCAGCCTAAGCGGGCCAAACACCGGGGAGCTGTTTTTT
TRBV30	TRBD2	TRBJ2-1	.	CAWSGLAGGPGEQFF	TGTGCCTGGAGTGGACTAGCGGGAGGGCCGGGTGAGCAGTTCTTC
TRBV5-1	TRBD1	TRBJ1-3	once	CASSSTGAVAPFSGNTIYF	TGCGCCAGCAGCAGTACAGGGGCAGTGGCCCCTTTCTCTGGAAACACCATATATTTT
TRBV28	.	TRBJ1-6	.	CASGGGSSYNSPLHF	TGTGCCAGCGGGGGCGGGAGCTCCTATAATTCACCCCTCCACTTT
TRBV14	.	TRBJ2-2	.	CASRPGHRGTGELFF	TGTGCCAGCAGGCCGGGACATCGGGGCACCGGGGAGCTGTTTTTT
TRBV5-1	TRBD2	TRBJ2-1	few	CASSFGGRGNNEQFF	TGCGCCAGCAGCTTCGGGGGGAGGGGAAACAATGAGCAGTTCTTC
TRBV15	.	TRBJ1-3	.	CATSRDLSLASGNTIYF	TGTGCCACCAGCAGAGATTTATCCCTAGCCTCTGGAAACACCATATATTTT
TRBV2	.	TRBJ2-7	.	CASSEYAGCSF	TGTGCCAGCAGTGAATACGCAGGGTGTAGCTTC
TRBV6-4	TRBD1	TRBJ1-2	.	CASSDPRTGDENTF	TGTGCCAGCAGTGACCCCAGGACAGGGGATGAAAACACCTTC
TRBV28	.	TRBJ1-2	.	CASTMTVRTYGYTF	TGTGCCAGCACCATGACAGTCCGGACGTATGGCTACACCTTC
TRBV7-9	TRBD2	TRBJ2-3	.	CASSLGSGSSDTQYF	TGTGCCAGCAGCTTAGGTAGCGGGAGCTCAGATACGCAGTATTTT
TRBV4-3	TRBD1	TRBJ2-7	.	CASSQGWGQTYEQYF	TGCGCCAGCAGCCAAGGGTGGGGACAGACCTACGAGCAGTACTTC